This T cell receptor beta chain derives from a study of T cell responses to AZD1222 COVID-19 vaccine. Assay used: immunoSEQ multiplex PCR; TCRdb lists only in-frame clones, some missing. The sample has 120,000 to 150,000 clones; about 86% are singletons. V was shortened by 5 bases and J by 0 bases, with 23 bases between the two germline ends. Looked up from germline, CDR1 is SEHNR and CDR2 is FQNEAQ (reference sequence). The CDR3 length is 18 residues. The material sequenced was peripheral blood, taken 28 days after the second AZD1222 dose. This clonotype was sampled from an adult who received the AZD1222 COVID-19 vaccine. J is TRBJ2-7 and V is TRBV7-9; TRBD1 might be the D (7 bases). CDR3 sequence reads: CASSTTTARDSNSYEQYF. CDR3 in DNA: TGTGCCAGCAGCACAACAACGGCGCGGGACAGTAACTCCTACGAGCAGTACTTC.